A selection of T cell receptor beta chains follows, all from one sample in a study of human T cells and chemical hapten exposure. TCRdb used MiXCR to reprocess the RACE reads, holding one entry per CDR3 protein. The data hold a few hundred thousand distinct CDR3 sequences, with over 8% observed a single time. This sample comprised whole blood, obtained in connection with sensitization to the hapten diphenylcyclopropenone (DPC). The receptor set was obtained from a woman in her 40s with alopecia areata. Some clones in this sample may be carry-over from other donors' samples. The CDR3 runs from the conserved cysteine through the conserved F or W. The D gene is left open where the match is weak. Expanded clones get a size class; other rows say once, few or many, or leave the size out.

v_gene	d_gene	abundance	j_gene	CDR3aa	CDR3nt
TRBV7-2	.	many	TRBJ2-3	CASSLASRGALDTQYF	TGTGCCAGCAGCTTAGCTTCCAGGGGCGCCTTAGATACGCAGTATTTT
TRBV2	TRBD1	.	TRBJ1-6	CASRDDRGPLHF	TGTGCCAGCAGGGACGACAGGGGCCCCCTCCACTTT
TRBV7-9	.	.	TRBJ2-2	CASSLVRVGTGELFF	TGTGCCAGCAGCTTAGTGCGGGTCGGCACCGGGGAGCTGTTTTTT
TRBV12-3/TRBV12-4	.	many	TRBJ1-1	CASSLGDGEAFF	TGTGCCAGCAGCCTAGGGGACGGTGAAGCTTTCTTT
TRBV28	TRBD1	few	TRBJ2-5	CASSSGGTEETQYF	TGTGCCAGCAGTTCAGGGGGCACGGAAGAGACCCAGTACTTC
TRBV11-1	.	.	TRBJ2-7	CASLNKLASYEQYF	TGTGCCAGCCTAAACAAACTAGCCTCCTACGAGCAGTACTTC
TRBV12-3/TRBV12-4	TRBD1	.	TRBJ2-2	CASSPRTGDGVELFF	TGTGCCAGCAGTCCGAGGACAGGTGACGGCGTGGAGCTGTTTTTT
TRBV19	TRBD1	.	TRBJ2-7	CASSIGGQGIYEQYF	TGTGCCAGTAGTATAGGAGGACAGGGGATCTACGAGCAGTACTTC
TRBV27	.	.	TRBJ1-4	CASSPGRGGKLFF	TGTGCCAGCAGTCCCGGCCGCGGAGGAAAACTGTTTTTT
TRBV21-1	.	.	TRBJ1-1	CASSVHRRDGATEAFF	TGTGCCAGCAGCGTCCATCGCCGTGATGGTGCCACTGAAGCTTTCTTT
TRBV24-1	.	few	TRBJ1-5	CATSDLSHQPQHF	TGTGCCACCAGTGATTTAAGCCACCAGCCCCAGCATTTT
TRBV4-3	TRBD2	.	TRBJ2-1	CASSQDRETSGFLALYNEQFF	TGCGCCAGCAGCCAAGATCGAGAGACTAGCGGGTTCCTAGCCCTCTACAATGAGCAGTTCTTC
TRBV5-1	.	many	TRBJ2-7	CATRDASSYEQYF	TGCGCCACCCGGGACGCGAGCTCCTACGAGCAGTACTTC
TRBV11-1	.	.	TRBJ2-1	CASSNGLSSYNEQFF	TGTGCCAGCAGCAATGGGTTAAGCTCCTACAATGAGCAGTTCTTC
TRBV12-3/TRBV12-4	TRBD1	few	TRBJ1-5	CASTQTGDQPQHF	TGTGCCAGCACTCAGACAGGGGACCAGCCCCAGCATTTT
TRBV28	.	few	TRBJ1-1	CASSKQGRAEAFF	TGTGCCAGCAGCAAGCAGGGTAGGGCTGAAGCTTTCTTT
TRBV28	TRBD1	.	TRBJ1-2	CASIILLVGQGDYGYTF	TGTGCCAGCATCATTTTACTAGTGGGACAGGGGGACTATGGCTACACCTTC
TRBV9	.	many	TRBJ1-1	CASSVPWGTEAFF	TGTGCCAGCAGCGTTCCGTGGGGGACTGAAGCTTTCTTT
TRBV27	.	.	TRBJ2-7	CASSLNRERFEQYF	TGTGCCAGCAGTTTAAACAGGGAAAGGTTCGAGCAGTACTTC
TRBV5-6	TRBD2	few	TRBJ2-5	CASSLWEGSETQYF	TGTGCCAGCAGCTTGTGGGAGGGTTCGGAGACCCAGTACTTC
TRBV7-2	.	few	TRBJ2-2	CASSPPGTHFTGELFF	TGTGCCAGCAGCCCTCCCGGGACACACTTCACCGGGGAGCTGTTTTTT
TRBV28	.	.	TRBJ1-1	CASSLVVGVLEAFF	TGTGCCAGCAGTTTGGTGGTGGGCGTTCTCGAAGCTTTCTTT
TRBV28	.	many	TRBJ1-1	CASSFQGRGTEAFF	TGTGCCAGCAGTTTCCAGGGGAGGGGGACTGAAGCTTTCTTT
TRBV7-2	TRBD2	.	TRBJ2-2	CASSLARGLNTGELFF	TGTGCCAGCAGCTTAGCAAGGGGACTAAACACCGGGGAGCTGTTTTTT
TRBV6-2/TRBV6-3	.	.	TRBJ2-7	CASREPGRLYEQYF	TGTGCCAGCAGAGAGCCGGGACGGTTATACGAGCAGTACTTC
TRBV4-1	TRBD1	few	TRBJ2-5	CASSQVAGGFLETQYF	TGCGCCAGCAGCCAAGTAGCAGGGGGCTTTTTGGAGACCCAGTACTTC
TRBV7-2	.	.	TRBJ1-5	CASSPGGNRNQPQHF	TGTGCCAGCAGCCCCGGGGGGAATCGCAATCAGCCCCAGCATTTT
TRBV3-1	TRBD2	.	TRBJ2-1	CASSRAPGTSGSSHNEQFF	TGTGCCAGCAGCCGTGCCCCCGGGACTAGCGGGAGTAGTCACAATGAGCAGTTCTTC
TRBV27	.	few	TRBJ2-7	CASSLLAGPLPYEQYF	TGTGCCAGCAGTTTACTGGCGGGCCCTCTCCCTTACGAGCAGTACTTC
TRBV4-1	TRBD1	many	TRBJ2-7	CASSQVGTGPYEQYF	TGCGCCAGCAGCCAAGTTGGGACAGGACCTTACGAGCAGTACTTC
TRBV6-1	.	.	TRBJ1-2	CASSEAGSPYGYTF	TGTGCCAGCAGTGAAGCCGGGTCTCCCTATGGCTACACCTTC
TRBV7-2	TRBD1	few	TRBJ2-1	CASSRDRDRGINEQFF	TGTGCCAGCAGCCGCGACCGGGACAGGGGGATCAATGAGCAGTTCTTC
TRBV29-1	.	many	TRBJ2-6	CSVTGPSGANVLTF	TGCAGCGTCACGGGCCCCTCTGGGGCCAACGTCCTGACTTTC
TRBV6-2/TRBV6-3	.	.	TRBJ1-5	CASSHGPQPQHF	TGTGCCAGCAGTCACGGGCCACAGCCCCAGCATTTT
TRBV2	.	few	TRBJ2-7	CASSVEWIREQYF	TGTGCCAGCAGTGTCGAGTGGATCCGCGAGCAGTACTTC
TRBV3-1	TRBD2	.	TRBJ2-1	CASSQLGLLAGINEQFF	TGTGCCAGCAGCCAATTGGGGTTACTAGCGGGGATCAATGAGCAGTTCTTC
TRBV7-2	TRBD1	.	TRBJ1-3	CASSVDRGSGNTIYF	TGTGCCAGCAGCGTAGACAGGGGCTCTGGAAACACCATATATTTT
TRBV7-2	TRBD2	.	TRBJ2-3	CASSTIPQASGSNTQYF	TGTGCCAGCAGCACCATTCCACAGGCTAGCGGATCAAATACGCAGTATTTT
TRBV24-1	.	many	TRBJ1-5	CATSDSGSYSNQPQHF	TGTGCCACCAGTGATTCGGGCAGTTATAGCAATCAGCCCCAGCATTTT
TRBV29-1	TRBD2	few	TRBJ2-5	CSYCRAGVRETQYF	TGCAGCTATTGTCGAGCGGGAGTACGAGAGACCCAGTACTTC
TRBV7-4	TRBD2	.	TRBJ2-1	CASSEKRDSYNEQFF	TGTGCCAGCAGCGAGAAGCGGGACTCCTACAATGAGCAGTTCTTC
TRBV6-5	.	few	TRBJ1-6	CASSYSLGLGATNNSPLHF	TGTGCCAGCAGTTACTCATTGGGACTAGGGGCAACAAATAATTCACCCCTCCACTTT
TRBV29-1	.	once	TRBJ2-7	CSVGTGIHEQYF	TGCAGCGTTGGAACAGGGATCCACGAGCAGTACTTC
TRBV12-3/TRBV12-4	.	few	TRBJ2-2	CASSLEFGELFF	TGTGCCAGCAGTTTAGAGTTCGGGGAGCTGTTTTTT
TRBV28	TRBD2	few	TRBJ2-3	CASSNRLAGSTDTQYF	TGTGCCAGCAGCAACCGACTAGCGGGTAGCACAGATACGCAGTATTTT
TRBV12-3/TRBV12-4	.	.	TRBJ2-7	CASSLAGRILKDEQYF	TGTGCCAGCAGTTTAGCTGGACGGATTCTGAAGGACGAGCAGTACTTC
TRBV28	.	.	TRBJ1-5	CASSLSVQPQNF	TGTGCCAGCAGTTTGTCAGTTCAGCCCCAGAATTTT
TRBV24-1	.	few	TRBJ1-1	CATSDGPFNEAFF	TGTGCCACCAGTGATGGGCCTTTCAATGAAGCTTTCTTT
TRBV28	.	.	TRBJ1-1	CASSFRQGIDTEAFF	TGTGCCAGCAGTTTTAGGCAGGGTATCGACACTGAAGCTTTCTTT
TRBV18	TRBD2	many	TRBJ2-1	CASSRASGNNEQFF	TGTGCCAGCTCACGGGCTAGCGGAAACAATGAGCAGTTCTTC
TRBV6-2/TRBV6-3	.	many	TRBJ2-1	CASSARRAGNEQFF	TGTGCCAGCAGCGCTAGGAGGGCCGGGAATGAGCAGTTCTTC
TRBV27	TRBD2	many	TRBJ2-3	CASSLPASGSLDTQYF	TGTGCCAGCAGTCTTCCGGCTAGCGGGAGCTTGGATACGCAGTATTTT
TRBV20-1	.	.	TRBJ2-1	CSAGGTLDNEQFF	TGCAGTGCTGGGGGGACCTTAGACAATGAGCAGTTCTTC
TRBV6-1	TRBD1	.	TRBJ1-2	CASRAPGGADYGYTF	TGTGCCAGCAGAGCTCCAGGGGGCGCGGACTATGGCTACACCTTC
TRBV7-3	TRBD2	few	TRBJ2-2	CASSPRLAGAGELFF	TGTGCCAGCAGCCCTCGACTAGCGGGAGCCGGGGAGCTGTTTTTT
TRBV6-5	TRBD2	.	TRBJ2-2	CASSYLSGRSTGELFF	TGTGCCAGCAGTTACTTAAGCGGGAGGAGCACCGGGGAGCTGTTTTTT